This T cell receptor beta chain stems from a study of beta chain features in type 1 diabetes. The CDR3 runs 13 residues. The germline V gene has CDR1 SGHVS and CDR2 FQNEAQ. V was clipped by 5 bases and J by 0 bases, with 7 bases between them. Since all of the isolated RNA was reverse transcribed, expressed TCRB transcripts were what got sequenced. Sequencing was performed with immunoSEQ multiplex PCR; in TCRdb, only in-frame clones are kept and a portion is missing. Among about 320,000 clones listed, around 15% were seen once. The sequence derives from a man aged 25 to 40 in good health. The sample consisted of central memory CD4+ T cells from blood. This rearrangement joins TRBV7-8 to TRBJ1-1; D unclear. In DNA form, the CDR3 reads TGTGCCAGCAGCCCCCGTATGAACACTGAAGCTTTCTTT. Protein: CASSPRMNTEAFF.